This T cell receptor (beta chain) was identified during a study of T-cell memory formation after mild COVID-19. Study summary: Largely donor-specific TCR clusters were found.

Overall study results and limits: Whereas later expanders leaned CD4+, clones contracting day 15 to 85 showed a balanced CD4/CD8 makeup. Memory sampled before infection contained some responding clones, suggesting cross-reactive memory joined. For contracting clones, CD4+ ones sat mainly in CM and EM, CD8+ in EMRA.

Germline CDR1 and CDR2: SGHNT and YYREEE (reference sequence). The CDR3 extends over 17 amino acids. Between the trimmed V and J ends, which lost 4 bases and 0 bases, there was a span of 20 bases. TCRdb passed the 5' RACE reads through MiXCR, listing each CDR3 protein once. In the table there are approximately 480,000 distinct CDR3 sequences, 15% to 20% of which are singletons. This clonotype has just a few counts. Antigen specificity is unknown. The clonotype comes from an adult woman who had mild COVID-19 (a few samples of this study predate the infection). Cell type and time point are not known. J is TRBJ2-7 and V is TRBV5-4; D perhaps matches TRBD2 (7 bases). Material: PBMCs or a T cell subset sorted from them (not recorded which). The CDR3 DNA reads TGTGCCAGCAGCGGGTATATCGCGGGGGCGAGCTCCTACGAGCAGTACTTC. This gives the protein CASSGYIAGASSYEQYF.